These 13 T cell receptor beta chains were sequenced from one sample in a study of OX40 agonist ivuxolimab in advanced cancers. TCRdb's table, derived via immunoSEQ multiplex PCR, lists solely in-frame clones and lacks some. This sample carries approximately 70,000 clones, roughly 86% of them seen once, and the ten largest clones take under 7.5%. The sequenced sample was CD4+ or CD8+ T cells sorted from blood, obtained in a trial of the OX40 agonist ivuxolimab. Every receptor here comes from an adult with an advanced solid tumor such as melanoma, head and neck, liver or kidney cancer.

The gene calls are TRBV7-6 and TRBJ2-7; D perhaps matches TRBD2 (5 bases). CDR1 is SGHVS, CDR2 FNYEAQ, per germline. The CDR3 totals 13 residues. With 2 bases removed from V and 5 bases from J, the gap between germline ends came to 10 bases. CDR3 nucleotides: TGTGCCAGCAGCTTATTTCCGAGGGACGAGCAGTACTTC. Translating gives CASSLFPRDEQYF.

This CDR3 is CASSPTDYGYTF. In DNA, the CDR3 is TGTGCCAGCAGCCCCACCGACTATGGCTACACCTTC. The chain employs TRBV6-6 and TRBJ1-2; D uncertain. V was clipped by 6 bases and J by 3 bases, with 8 bases between them. CDR1 and CDR2 (germline): MNHNY, SVGAGI (reference sequence). CDR3 size: 12 residues.

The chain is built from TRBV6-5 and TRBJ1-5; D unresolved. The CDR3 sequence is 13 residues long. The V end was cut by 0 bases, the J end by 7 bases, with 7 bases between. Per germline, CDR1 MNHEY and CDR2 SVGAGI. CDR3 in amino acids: CASSYSAEQPQHF. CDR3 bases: TGTGCCAGCAGTTACTCGGCGGAACAGCCCCAGCATTTT.

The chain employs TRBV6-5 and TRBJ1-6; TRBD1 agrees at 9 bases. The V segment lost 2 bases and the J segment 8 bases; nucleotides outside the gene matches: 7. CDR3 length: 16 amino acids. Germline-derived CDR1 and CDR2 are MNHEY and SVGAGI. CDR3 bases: TGTGCCAGCAGTTACACCCGGACAGGGGCGCATTCACCCCTCCACTTT. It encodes CASSYTRTGAHSPLHF.

The CDR3 loop is CASSLRRTGRTEAFF. Here the CDR3 DNA reads TGTGCCAGCAGCTTAAGGAGAACAGGGAGAACTGAAGCTTTCTTT. The chain employs TRBV7-2 and TRBJ1-1; TRBD1 is a possible D gene (6 bases). V shed 2 bases and J shed 5 bases, with 15 bases lying between them. The CDR3 sequence is 15 residues long. The V gene's germline CDR1 is SGHTA and CDR2 FQGNSA. The full variable domain, rest sourced from reference TRBV7-2 and TRBJ1-1, is GAGVSQSPSNKVTEKGKDVELRCDPISGHTALYWYRQSLGQGLEFLIYFQGNSAPDKSGLPSDRFSAERTGGSVSTLTIQRTQQEDSAVYLCASSLRRTGRTEAFFGQGTRLTVV.

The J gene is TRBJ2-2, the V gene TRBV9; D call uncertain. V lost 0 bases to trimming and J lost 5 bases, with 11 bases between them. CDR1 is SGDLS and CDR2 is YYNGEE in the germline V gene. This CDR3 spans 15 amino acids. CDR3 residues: CASSVVSETTGELFF. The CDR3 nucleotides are TGTGCCAGCAGCGTAGTCAGCGAAACAACCGGGGAGCTGTTTTTT.

The CDR3 reads CASTTIRDNYGYTF. The DNA for the CDR3 is TGTGCCAGTACCACCATCAGGGATAACTATGGCTACACCTTC. The chain joins TRBV19 to TRBJ1-2; weak D call: TRBD1 (5 bases). V lost 7 bases and J 1 base, leaving 13 bases between the germline ends. CDR3 length: 14 amino acids. Germline V lookup: CDR1 LNHDA, CDR2 SQIVND (reference sequence).

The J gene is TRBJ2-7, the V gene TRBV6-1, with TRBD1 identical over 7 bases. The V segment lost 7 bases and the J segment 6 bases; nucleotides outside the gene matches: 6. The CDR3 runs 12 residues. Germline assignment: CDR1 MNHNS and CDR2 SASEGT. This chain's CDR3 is CASNRDSSEQYF. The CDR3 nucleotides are TGTGCCAGCAATAGGGACAGCTCCGAGCAGTACTTC.

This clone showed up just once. The chain's CDR3 is CASSLQRTEAFF. The DNA for the CDR3 is TGTGCCAGCAGCTTACAGCGCACTGAAGCTTTCTTT. The genes are TRBV7-2 and TRBJ1-1, with no clear D. Trimming left V 2 bases short and J 4 bases short, with 5 bases between. The length of the CDR3 is 12 residues. Looked up from germline, CDR1 is SGHTA and CDR2 is FQGNSA. The full variable domain, rest sourced from reference TRBV7-2 and TRBJ1-1, is GAGVSQSPSNKVTEKGKDVELRCDPISGHTALYWYRQSLGQGLEFLIYFQGNSAPDKSGLPSDRFSAERTGGSVSTLTIQRTQQEDSAVYLCASSLQRTEAFFGQGTRLTVV.

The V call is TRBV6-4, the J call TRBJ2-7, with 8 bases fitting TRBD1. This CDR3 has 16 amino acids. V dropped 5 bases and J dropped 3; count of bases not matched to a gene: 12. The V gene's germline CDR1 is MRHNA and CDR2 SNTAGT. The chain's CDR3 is CASSFLNDRGVYEQYF. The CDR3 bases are TGTGCCAGCAGTTTTTTAAATGACAGGGGAGTCTACGAGCAGTACTTC.

The chain's CDR3 is CASSQRRPSSYNEQFF. The DNA of the CDR3 is TGTGCCAGTAGCCAAAGGAGGCCGAGCTCCTACAATGAGCAGTTCTTC. The chain joins TRBV19 to TRBJ2-1; TRBD2 might be the D (5 bases). The CDR3 is made up of 16 amino acids. Trimming removed 6 bases from V and 0 bases from J, with 15 bases in between. Germline lookup yields CDR1 LNHDA and CDR2 SQIVND (reference sequence).

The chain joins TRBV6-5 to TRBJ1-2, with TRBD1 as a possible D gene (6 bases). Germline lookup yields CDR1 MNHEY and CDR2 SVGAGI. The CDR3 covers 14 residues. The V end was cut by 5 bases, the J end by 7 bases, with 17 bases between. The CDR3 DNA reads TGTGCCAGCAGTCCCACAGGGTCGGGGTTTGGCTACACCTTC. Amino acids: CASSPTGSGFGYTF.

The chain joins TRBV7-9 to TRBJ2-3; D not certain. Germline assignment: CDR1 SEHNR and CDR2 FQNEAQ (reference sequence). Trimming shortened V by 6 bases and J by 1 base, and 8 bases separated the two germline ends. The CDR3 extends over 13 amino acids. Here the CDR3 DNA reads TGTGCCAGCAGTCGATCCCGCACAGATACGCAGTATTTT. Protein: CASSRSRTDTQYF.